This is a list of T cell receptor beta chains from one sample in a study of control samples from healthy donors and cancer patients. TCRdb keeps only in-frame clones here, not all; method: immunoSEQ multiplex PCR. This sample yields about 100,000 clones, of which about 89% are seen a single time; about 7.8% belongs to the top ten. The sequencing input was blood. The receptors were gathered from a man aged 30 to 39 in good health. The CDR3 runs from the conserved cysteine through the conserved F or W. The D gene is left open where the match is weak. The size of a clone is reported for some rows only, either as once, few or many, or as a class for expanded clones.

d_gene | j_gene | abundance | v_gene | CDR3aa | CDR3nt
- | TRBJ1-1 | few | TRBV5-4 | CASSFGGRNTEAFF | TGTGCCAGCAGCTTCGGGGGTCGGAACACTGAAGCTTTCTTT
TRBD2 | TRBJ2-7 | - | TRBV27 | CASSLSSLAGYEQYF | TGTGCCAGCAGTTTATCGTCGCTAGCGGGTTACGAGCAGTACTTC
TRBD2 | TRBJ2-3 | - | TRBV7-2 | CASSVRGGSGSTDTQYF | TGTGCCAGCAGCGTACGGGGTGGTAGCGGGAGCACAGATACGCAGTATTTT
TRBD1 | TRBJ2-3 | - | TRBV18 | CASSPRTGYADTQYF | TGTGCCAGCTCACCTAGGACAGGGTATGCGGATACGCAGTATTTT
- | TRBJ2-1 | - | TRBV6-2/TRBV6-3 | CASSYSAVLEQFF | TGTGCCAGCAGTTACTCCGCCGTACTCGAGCAGTTCTTC
TRBD2 | TRBJ2-7 | - | TRBV28 | CASSSPPSGRASYEQYF | TGTGCCAGCAGTTCACCACCCAGCGGGAGGGCCTCTTACGAGCAGTACTTC
- | TRBJ1-1 | - | TRBV5-1 | CASSLDREAFF | TGCGCCAGCAGCCTCGACAGGGAAGCTTTCTTT
- | TRBJ2-1 | - | TRBV2 | CASSEESGGYNEQFF | TGTGCCAGCAGTGAGGAGAGTGGGGGCTACAATGAGCAGTTCTTC
- | TRBJ1-1 | - | TRBV11-2 | CASSFRGSNTEAFF | TGTGCCAGCAGCTTCCGGGGCTCGAACACTGAAGCTTTCTTT
- | TRBJ2-3 | - | TRBV27 | CASRRISDRTSTDTQYF | TGTGCCAGCAGGCGCATCTCCGACAGGACTAGCACAGATACGCAGTATTTT
TRBD1 | TRBJ2-6 | - | TRBV2 | CASSSDRGSGANVLTF | TGTGCCAGCAGTTCCGACAGGGGGTCTGGGGCCAACGTCCTGACTTTC
TRBD1 | TRBJ1-1 | - | TRBV6-1 | CASSAPNRGGSTEAFF | TGTGCCAGCAGTGCGCCTAACAGGGGAGGCAGCACTGAAGCTTTCTTT
- | TRBJ2-5 | - | TRBV7-9 | CASSLGNAEGETQYF | TGTGCCAGCAGCTTAGGTAACGCAGAGGGAGAGACCCAGTACTTC
- | TRBJ2-3 | few | TRBV12-3/TRBV12-4 | CASSSGNTDTQYF | TGTGCCAGCAGCTCGGGGAACACAGATACGCAGTATTTT
TRBD1 | TRBJ2-2 | - | TRBV28 | CASITLGQGVKGRTGELFF | TGTGCCAGCATCACCTTGGGACAGGGTGTAAAAGGTCGCACCGGGGAGCTGTTTTTT
- | TRBJ1-3 | - | TRBV6-2/TRBV6-3 | CASSSRSGNTIYF | TGTGCCAGCAGTTCCCGATCTGGAAACACCATATATTTT
- | TRBJ1-2 | - | TRBV24-1 | CATSETENYGYTF | TGTGCCACCAGTGAGACAGAGAACTATGGCTACACCTTC
TRBD1 | TRBJ2-7 | - | TRBV6-5 | CASTRDRVHEQYF | TGTGCCAGCACCCGGGACAGAGTGCACGAGCAGTACTTC
- | TRBJ2-3 | - | TRBV18 | CASSPLRGSTDTQYF | TGTGCCAGCTCACCACTACGCGGTAGCACAGATACGCAGTATTTT
- | TRBJ2-3 | - | TRBV6-5 | CASSYSSSGTDTQYF | TGTGCCAGCAGTTACTCGTCTAGCGGCACAGATACGCAGTATTTT
- | TRBJ2-5 | once | TRBV5-4 | CASSLNDPVETQYF | TGTGCCAGCAGCTTAAACGACCCGGTGGAGACCCAGTACTTC
TRBD2 | TRBJ2-2 | - | TRBV9 | CASSVLAGGPSTGELFF | TGTGCCAGCAGCGTTCTAGCGGGAGGGCCCAGCACCGGGGAGCTGTTTTTT
- | TRBJ1-5 | - | TRBV18 | CASSPNAGNQPQHF | TGTGCCAGCTCACCAAACGCGGGTAATCAGCCCCAGCATTTT
TRBD1 | TRBJ2-2 | - | TRBV4-1 | CASSQVSSLSDRGTGELFF | TGCGCCAGCAGCCAAGTGTCCTCGCTATCGGACAGGGGTACCGGGGAGCTGTTTTTT
- | TRBJ1-5 | - | TRBV5-6 | CASSLLTGLGNQPQHF | TGTGCCAGCAGCTTGCTGACAGGTTTGGGAAATCAGCCCCAGCATTTT
TRBD2 | TRBJ2-1 | - | TRBV4-3 | CASSHTSTSGYNEQFF | TGCGCCAGCAGCCACACCTCAACTAGCGGATACAATGAGCAGTTCTTC
- | TRBJ1-2 | - | TRBV15 | CATSRSAGYNYGYTF | TGTGCCACCAGCAGATCGGCAGGGTACAACTATGGCTACACCTTC
- | TRBJ2-1 | - | TRBV30 | CAWTTSFGPYNEQFF | TGTGCCTGGACCACCTCCTTTGGGCCTTACAATGAGCAGTTCTTC
- | TRBJ2-2 | - | TRBV5-1 | CASSQDGNTGELFF | TGCGCCAGCAGCCAAGACGGGAACACCGGGGAGCTGTTTTTT
- | TRBJ2-5 | - | TRBV6-2/TRBV6-3 | CASSYVRSQETQYF | TGTGCCAGCAGTTATGTTCGGAGCCAAGAGACCCAGTACTTC
TRBD1 | TRBJ1-2 | - | TRBV9 | CASSGDRPGYTF | TGTGCCAGCAGCGGGGACAGGCCAGGCTACACCTTC
- | TRBJ1-1 | - | TRBV7-2 | CASSRTQVEAFF | TGTGCCAGCAGTCGGACCCAGGTTGAAGCTTTCTTT
- | TRBJ2-2 | - | TRBV6-2/TRBV6-3 | CASSYPSGTASSNTGELFF | TGTGCCAGCAGTTACCCTTCCGGGACTGCATCCTCGAACACCGGGGAGCTGTTTTTT
TRBD1 | TRBJ1-2 | - | TRBV30 | CACLIPGQHNYGYTF | TGTGCCTGCCTGATTCCGGGACAGCATAACTATGGCTACACCTTC
TRBD2 | TRBJ2-7 | - | TRBV4-1 | CASSQVGRALYEQYF | TGCGCCAGCAGCCAAGTCGGGAGGGCCCTCTACGAGCAGTACTTC
TRBD2 | TRBJ2-3 | - | TRBV2 | CASTPTSRFADTQYF | TGTGCCAGCACTCCGACTAGCCGGTTTGCGGATACGCAGTATTTT
- | TRBJ2-5 | - | TRBV7-2 | CASSETRFGETQYF | TGTGCCAGCAGCGAAACTAGGTTCGGCGAGACCCAGTACTTC
- | TRBJ1-3 | - | TRBV5-6 | CASSLGGGPSGNTIYF | TGTGCCAGCAGCTTGGGAGGAGGGCCCTCTGGAAACACCATATATTTT
- | TRBJ1-1 | - | TRBV30 | CAWSNLGENTEAFF | TGTGCCTGGAGCAACCTTGGGGAGAACACTGAAGCTTTCTTT
TRBD1 | TRBJ1-5 | - | TRBV19 | CASSLQGAQPQHF | TGTGCCAGTAGTCTACAGGGGGCACAGCCCCAGCATTTT
- | TRBJ2-7 | - | TRBV4-1 | CASSQDHVLQGAPLYEQYF | TGCGCCAGCAGCCAAGATCACGTCCTACAGGGCGCTCCCCTCTACGAGCAGTACTTC
TRBD1 | TRBJ2-2 | - | TRBV5-6 | CASRGTGTLTGELFF | TGTGCCAGCAGGGGGACAGGGACTCTGACCGGGGAGCTGTTTTTT
TRBD1 | TRBJ1-2 | - | TRBV27 | CASSFRPGQGKEYGYTF | TGTGCCAGCAGTTTTCGACCGGGACAGGGGAAGGAGTATGGCTACACCTTC
- | TRBJ1-6 | once | TRBV15 | CATSRPSGGGSPLHF | TGTGCCACCAGCAGACCATCCGGGGGGGGTTCACCCCTCCACTTT
TRBD2 | TRBJ2-1 | - | TRBV27 | CASMRAGEFYEQFF | TGTGCCAGCATGAGGGCGGGAGAATTCTATGAGCAGTTCTTC
- | TRBJ2-6 | - | TRBV28 | CASRDFRSHSGANVLTF | TGTGCCAGCCGGGACTTCCGATCACACTCTGGGGCCAACGTCCTGACTTTC
- | TRBJ1-3 | - | TRBV15 | CATSRVGSGNTIYF | TGTGCCACCAGCAGAGTAGGCTCTGGAAACACCATATATTTT
- | TRBJ1-5 | - | TRBV12-5 | CASGYLGGVNSNQPQHF | TGTGCTAGTGGTTATTTGGGTGGGGTTAATAGCAATCAGCCCCAGCATTTT
- | TRBJ1-1 | - | TRBV7-9 | CASSPRLGQTNTEAFF | TGTGCCAGCAGCCCCCGCCTAGGTCAAACGAACACTGAAGCTTTCTTT